Each of the 3 T cell receptor beta chains below was sequenced from the same sample in a study of blood T cell repertoires in COVID-19. Sequenced by immunoSEQ multiplex PCR; TCRdb stores in-frame clones only, minus some. This table holds about 230,000 clones, 65% to 90% found once. The sample was peripheral blood. The receptor set was obtained from a man in his fifties with COVID-19, enrolled during active disease.

The V and J genes are TRBV10-2 and TRBJ1-1, with D uncertain. The CDR3 has 14 residues. Trimming pared 6 bases from V and 5 bases from J, leaving 16 bases between. CDR1 and CDR2 (germline): WSHSY, SAAADI. CDR3 bases: TGCGCCAGCAGCCTCTCGGGAGGGAGGACTGAAGCTTTCTTT. As protein: CASSLSGGRTEAFF.

This clone was recorded once. The chain joins TRBV9 to TRBJ1-2; unclear D gene. V shed 7 bases and J shed 0 bases, with 7 bases lying between them. The CDR3 consists of 12 residues. Germline V gene sequence: CDR1 SGDLS, CDR2 YYNGEE. This chain's CDR3 is CASLEANYGYTF. Here the CDR3 DNA reads TGTGCCAGCTTAGAAGCTAACTATGGCTACACCTTC.

This chain links TRBV28 with TRBJ2-5; D ambiguous. This CDR3 comprises 14 residues. V dropped 4 bases and J dropped 0 bases, with 9 bases sitting between them. Germline CDR1 and CDR2: MDHEN and SYDVKM. This CDR3 reads CASSSPAYQETQYF. The CDR3 DNA is TGTGCCAGCAGTTCCCCAGCGTACCAAGAGACCCAGTACTTC. The full variable domain, its missing parts supplied by reference TRBV28 and TRBJ2-5, is DVKVTQSSRYLVKRTGEKVFLECVQDMDHENMFWYRQDPGLGLRLIYFSYDVKMKEKGDIPEGYSVSREKKERFSLILESASTNQTSMYLCASSSPAYQETQYFGPGTRLLVL.